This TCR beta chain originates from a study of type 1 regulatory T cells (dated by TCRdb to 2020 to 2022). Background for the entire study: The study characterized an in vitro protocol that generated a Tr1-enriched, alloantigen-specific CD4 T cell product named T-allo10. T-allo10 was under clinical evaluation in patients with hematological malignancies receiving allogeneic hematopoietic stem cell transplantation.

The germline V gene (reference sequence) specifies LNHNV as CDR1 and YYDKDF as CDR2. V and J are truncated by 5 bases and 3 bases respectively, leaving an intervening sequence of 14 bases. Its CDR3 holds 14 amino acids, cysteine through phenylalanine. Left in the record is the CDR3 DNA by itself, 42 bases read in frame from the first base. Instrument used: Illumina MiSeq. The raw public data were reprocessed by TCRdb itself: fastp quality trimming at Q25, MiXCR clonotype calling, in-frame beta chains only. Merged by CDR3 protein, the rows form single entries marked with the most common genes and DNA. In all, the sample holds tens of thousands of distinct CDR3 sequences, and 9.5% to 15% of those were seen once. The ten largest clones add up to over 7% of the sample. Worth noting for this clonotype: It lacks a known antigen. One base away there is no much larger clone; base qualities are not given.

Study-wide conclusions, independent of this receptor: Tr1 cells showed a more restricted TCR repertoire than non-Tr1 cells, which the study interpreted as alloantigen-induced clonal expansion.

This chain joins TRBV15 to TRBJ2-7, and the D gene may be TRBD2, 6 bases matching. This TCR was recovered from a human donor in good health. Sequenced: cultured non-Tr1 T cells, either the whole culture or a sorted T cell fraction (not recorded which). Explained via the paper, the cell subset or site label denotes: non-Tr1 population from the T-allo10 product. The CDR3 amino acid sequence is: CATSRGTEGYEQYF. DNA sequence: TGTGCCACCAGCCGCGGGACGGAGGGCTACGAGCAGTACTTC.